Given below is one TCR beta chain in context. CDR3 length: 15 residues. Germline V gives CDR1 MNHNY, CDR2 SVGAGI (reference sequence). J was trimmed by 3 bases and V by 5 bases; bases with no gene match: 7. Using immunoSEQ multiplex PCR, the repertoire was profiled, and TCRdb retains in-frame clones only, with some absent. The profile shows about 18,000 clones, approximately 80% of them singletons. These data are taken from a study of control samples from healthy donors and cancer patients. The gene calls are TRBV6-6 and TRBJ2-1, with 7 bases fitting TRBD2. The sequencing input was PBMCs. This TCR derives from a woman between 70 and 85 years old with lung cancer. The CDR3 is CASSLAETYYNEQFF. The CDR3 DNA reads TGTGCCAGCAGTCTAGCGGAGACCTACTACAATGAGCAGTTCTTC.